Listed below are T cell receptor beta chains from one sample, sequenced in a study of OX40 agonist ivuxolimab in advanced cancers. TCRdb's table, derived via immunoSEQ multiplex PCR, lists solely in-frame clones and lacks some. The sample lists more than 55,000 clones, about 84% occurring once. The material sequenced was CD4+ or CD8+ T cells sorted from blood, taken in a trial of the OX40 agonist ivuxolimab. The receptors stem from an adult with an advanced solid tumor such as melanoma, head and neck, liver or kidney cancer. The CDR3 runs from the conserved cysteine through the conserved F or W. The D gene is left open where the match is weak. Expanded clones get a size class; other rows say once, few or many, or leave the size out.

size | J | V | D | CDR3 | DNA
NA | TRBJ1-1 | TRBV11-3 | NA | CASSITTNTEAFF | TGTGCCAGCAGCATTACAACTAACACTGAAGCTTTCTTT
NA | TRBJ2-1 | TRBV7-9 | NA | CASSYGTNEQFF | TGTGCCAGCAGCTACGGGACAAATGAGCAGTTCTTC
NA | TRBJ2-3 | TRBV11-2 | TRBD2 | CASSPSGGRTDTQYF | TGTGCCAGCAGCCCTAGCGGGGGACGAACAGATACGCAGTATTTT
NA | TRBJ2-7 | TRBV19 | TRBD1 | CASSATGQGIEQYF | TGTGCCAGTAGTGCAACGGGACAGGGGATCGAGCAGTACTTC
NA | TRBJ1-4 | TRBV6-6 | NA | CASSYSSSNEKLFF | TGTGCCAGCAGTTACAGCTCCAGTAATGAAAAACTGTTTTTT
once | TRBJ1-1 | TRBV19 | TRBD1 | CASSSGQGNTEAFF | TGTGCCAGTAGTTCGGGACAGGGGAACACTGAAGCTTTCTTT
NA | TRBJ1-4 | TRBV11-2 | NA | CASSLESGGYEKLFF | TGTGCCAGCAGCTTAGAGTCCGGCGGGTATGAAAAACTGTTTTTT
NA | TRBJ2-2 | TRBV2 | NA | CASRPPRDTGELFF | TGTGCCAGCAGGCCACCCCGGGATACCGGGGAGCTGTTTTTT
few | TRBJ1-6 | TRBV11-2 | NA | CASSLWGRWALHF | TGTGCCAGCAGCTTATGGGGGCGCTGGGCCCTCCACTTT
NA | TRBJ2-1 | TRBV28 | NA | CASSPTGHEQFF | TGTGCCAGCAGTCCTACAGGGCATGAGCAGTTCTTC
NA | TRBJ2-1 | TRBV6-5 | NA | CASSAIGGQFF | TGTGCCAGCAGTGCCATTGGTGGGCAGTTCTTC
NA | TRBJ1-4 | TRBV25-1 | NA | CASSPSVGGLGEKLFF | TGTGCCAGCAGCCCCTCAGTGGGGGGTCTGGGTGAAAAACTGTTTTTT
few | TRBJ1-3 | TRBV5-5 | NA | CASSTQAGRRSGNTIYF | TGTGCCAGCAGCACCCAGGCTGGCAGACGCTCTGGAAACACCATATATTTT
NA | TRBJ2-5 | TRBV18 | NA | CASSPGVGETQYF | TGTGCCAGCTCACCGGGGGTTGGAGAGACCCAGTACTTC
NA | TRBJ1-1 | TRBV7-9 | NA | CASSQFGNTEAFF | TGTGCCAGCAGCCAGTTTGGGAACACTGAAGCTTTCTTT
NA | TRBJ1-1 | TRBV7-6 | TRBD1 | CVSSRTTGGNEAFF | TGTGTCAGCAGCCGGACCACAGGGGGGAACGAGGCTTTCTTT
NA | TRBJ1-2 | TRBV30 | NA | CAWTGQNYGYTF | TGTGCCTGGACCGGGCAGAACTATGGCTACACCTTC
NA | TRBJ1-2 | TRBV5-6 | NA | CASFRGGAGGYTF | TGTGCCAGCTTCCGGGGGGGGGCGGGAGGCTACACCTTC
NA | TRBJ2-7 | TRBV7-9 | NA | CASSRDRLGEQYF | TGTGCCAGCAGCCGGGACCGGTTGGGCGAGCAGTACTTC
NA | TRBJ2-7 | TRBV2 | TRBD2 | CASSVRASGGYEQYF | TGTGCCAGCAGTGTACGGGCAAGCGGGGGCTACGAGCAGTACTTC
NA | TRBJ2-7 | TRBV4-1 | NA | CASSQEGGVEQYF | TGCGCCAGCAGCCAAGAAGGAGGGGTCGAGCAGTACTTC
NA | TRBJ2-6 | TRBV4-1 | NA | CASSPPSGANVLTF | TGCGCCAGCAGCCCTCCATCTGGGGCCAACGTCCTGACTTTC
NA | TRBJ1-2 | TRBV2 | NA | CASSEARYGYTF | TGTGCCAGCAGTGAGGCCCGCTATGGCTACACCTTC
once | TRBJ1-2 | TRBV6-5 | NA | CASSSLRQVAYGYTF | TGTGCCAGCAGTTCACTACGACAGGTGGCCTATGGCTACACCTTC
once | TRBJ2-5 | TRBV7-2 | NA | CASSLDRETQYF | TGTGCCAGCAGCTTAGATCGGGAGACCCAGTACTTC
NA | TRBJ1-1 | TRBV11-3 | TRBD1 | CASSAKPTGKVSSGNTEAFF | TGTGCCAGCAGCGCAAAACCGACAGGGAAGGTGTCAAGTGGGAACACTGAAGCTTTCTTT
NA | TRBJ1-2 | TRBV28 | NA | CASSLDEVYGYTF | TGTGCCAGCAGTTTGGACGAAGTCTATGGCTACACCTTC
NA | TRBJ1-1 | TRBV9 | NA | CASSVQGSNTEAFF | TGTGCCAGCAGCGTACAGGGGTCGAACACTGAAGCTTTCTTT
NA | TRBJ1-1 | TRBV28 | NA | CASRLAADEAFF | TGTGCCAGCAGACTCGCGGCGGATGAAGCTTTCTTT
NA | TRBJ1-2 | TRBV14 | NA | CASSTGDYGYTF | TGTGCCAGCAGCACAGGTGACTATGGCTACACCTTC
once | TRBJ2-7 | TRBV18 | NA | CASSPFPSYEQYF | TGTGCCAGCTCACCTTTCCCCTCCTACGAGCAGTACTTC
once | TRBJ2-3 | TRBV7-3 | TRBD1 | CASSSGQGPSTDTQYF | TGTGCCAGCAGCTCTGGACAGGGCCCTAGCACAGATACGCAGTATTTT
few | TRBJ2-2 | TRBV7-2 | NA | CASSFKFNTGELFF | TGTGCCAGCAGCTTCAAATTTAACACCGGGGAGCTGTTTTTT
NA | TRBJ2-7 | TRBV6-1 | NA | CASSPRTDYEQYF | TGTGCCAGCAGTCCCCGGACAGACTACGAGCAGTACTTC
NA | TRBJ2-6 | TRBV30 | NA | CAGFSGANVLTF | TGTGCCGGATTTTCTGGGGCCAACGTCCTGACTTTC
few | TRBJ1-1 | TRBV2 | NA | CASSESGTHGDDTEAFF | TGTGCCAGCAGTGAGTCAGGCACCCACGGGGACGACACTGAAGCTTTCTTT
NA | TRBJ2-2 | TRBV5-4 | TRBD2 | CASSRTWLAAGELFF | TGTGCCAGCAGCCGGACCTGGCTAGCGGCCGGGGAGCTGTTTTTT
NA | TRBJ1-3 | TRBV9 | NA | CASSVATRTAGNTIYF | TGTGCCAGCAGCGTAGCTACGAGGACAGCCGGAAACACCATATATTTT
NA | TRBJ1-2 | TRBV28 | NA | CASSLRRSYGYTF | TGTGCCAGCAGTTTGCGTCGGAGCTATGGCTACACCTTC
NA | TRBJ1-1 | TRBV9 | NA | CASSVGVMNTEAFF | TGTGCCAGCAGCGTAGGGGTCATGAACACTGAAGCTTTCTTT
NA | TRBJ2-7 | TRBV7-2 | TRBD2 | CASTLLGGGSYEQYF | TGTGCCAGCACTCTACTCGGCGGGGGCTCCTACGAGCAGTACTTC
NA | TRBJ2-7 | TRBV11-2 | NA | CASSSLDYEQYF | TGTGCCAGCAGCTCCCTGGACTACGAGCAGTACTTC
NA | TRBJ1-3 | TRBV2 | TRBD1 | CASSARTGGGNTIYF | TGTGCCAGCAGTGCCCGGACAGGGGGCGGAAACACCATATATTTT
few | TRBJ1-1 | TRBV30 | TRBD1 | CAWSQGALEAFF | TGTGCCTGGAGTCAGGGGGCTTTAGAAGCTTTCTTT
NA | TRBJ2-7 | TRBV7-2 | NA | CASSEWGAVQYF | TGTGCCAGCAGCGAGTGGGGGGCCGTGCAGTACTTC
NA | TRBJ2-7 | TRBV11-2 | TRBD2 | CASSLGAGAGYEQYF | TGTGCCAGCAGCTTAGGGGCGGGAGCGGGCTACGAGCAGTACTTC
NA | TRBJ2-7 | TRBV5-1 | TRBD2 | CASSPFRTSGVHEQYF | TGCGCCAGCAGCCCATTTCGGACTAGCGGGGTCCACGAGCAGTACTTC
NA | TRBJ1-6 | TRBV6-1 | NA | CASSERGNNSPLHF | TGTGCCAGCAGTGAACGAGGGAATAATTCACCCCTCCACTTT
few | TRBJ2-5 | TRBV5-6 | NA | CASSGLRGQQETQYF | TGTGCCAGCAGCGGCCTTCGGGGGCAGCAAGAGACCCAGTACTTC